This TCR beta chain was sequenced during a study of blood T cell repertoires in COVID-19. Under the authors' procedure: Amplified reference gene primers provided the basis for estimating nucleated cell counts. Using immunoSEQ multiplex PCR, the repertoire was profiled, and TCRdb retains in-frame clones only, with some absent. The V and J calls and clone size come from that table; D and trimming were worked out from the DNA. The table shows roughly 200,000 clones, with around 86% occurring only once. The CDR3 runs 15 residues. Trimming stripped 2 bases from V and 4 bases from J, with 11 bases between. CDR1 LGHNA and CDR2 YSLEER come from the germline V gene.

The V call is TRBV4-3, the J call TRBJ1-4; D unclear. Specimen: peripheral blood. The sequence came from a man aged 35 to 55 with active or convalescent COVID-19. CDR3 DNA: TGCGCCAGCAGCCAATTCTCGGGAAATAATGAAAAACTGTTTTTT. Encoded protein: CASSQFSGNNEKLFF.